This record concerns one T cell receptor (beta chain) sequence. There are a few counts of this clone. Its specific antigen is unknown. Per-nucleotide qualities are absent, and no much larger clonotype sits a single base away. The method was the immunoSEQ multiplex PCR assay. A mixture of 60 forward primers for TCR Vbeta segments and 13 reverse primers for TCR Jbeta segments was used in the multiplex PCR. A multiplex PCR assay on genomic DNA amplified the CDR3 region of rearranged TCR beta genes. The amplified TCR beta libraries were sequenced on the Illumina HiSeq System as 87-base-pair reads. The authors' pipeline ran thus. Across the roughly 640 repertoires, a later analysis counted some 80 million unique TCR beta chains, some 11 million of which were shared by at least two donors. Raw reads were error-corrected and collapsed into unique sequences with a nearest-neighbor algorithm that merged closely related sequences to remove PCR and sequencing errors. To assign V, D and J gene segments, CDR3 sequences were aligned to IMGT reference sequences. For a sequence to be retained, at least a six-nucleotide match to both a V gene segment and a J gene segment was required. Rearrangements were called productive when the CDR3 lacked stop codons and stayed in frame with V and J; all others were non-productive. CDR3 was defined by IMGT convention, running from the second conserved V-encoded cysteine to the conserved J-encoded phenylalanine. The earlier analysis of 500 to 600 of the donors excluded sequences that lacked an unambiguous match to a single V gene segment. In an earlier analysis of about 590 of the donors, a V segment was called functional when productive rearrangements were above 56.7%, and segregating when the standard deviation between donors exceeded 5%. A statistical classification framework was built to diagnose cytomegalovirus status from the catalog of TCR beta chain sequences. In a later analysis, V and J genes were assigned by comparing TCR nucleotide sequences against IMGT/GENE-DB human TR gene sequences. The TCRdist pipeline was used in a later analysis to assign CDR3 sequences and most-parsimonious VDJ recombination scenarios. In a later analysis, each TCR beta chain was defined by its CDR3 amino acid sequence together with its V-gene family, and reads without a unique V-gene family were excluded. To address suspected cross-contamination and a sequencing artifact, a later analysis removed roughly 640 highly shared, low-generation-probability nucleotide sequences. For each public chain, a later analysis derived a clonal expansion index from normalized ranks of inferred template counts within each repertoire. A later analysis computed generation probabilities with a VDJ recombination model fitted to out-of-frame rearrangements, and checked the results against IGoR. Hypergeometric tests were used in a later analysis to score TCR-TCR, TCR-HLA and TCR-CMV co-occurrence, with a repertoire-size bias correction applied to the TCR pairs. In a later analysis, false discovery rates were estimated by permuting HLA or CMV assignments 20 times. In a later analysis, co-occurring TCRs were grouped using DBSCAN, and TCRdist sequence similarity was added for clustering within HLA-allele-positive subsets. Co-occurrence clustering excluded repertoires with fewer than 30,000 or more than 120,000 public chains, plus five with anomalous nucleotide sharing. The table was pulled from immuneACCESS by TCRdb, which kept in-frame rearrangements only. Such tables lose some clones; where checked, under half of the loss comes from unresolved V genes, and the rest has no known cause. V and J calls and clone size are as listed in that table; D and trimming were resolved from the DNA. This sample gives approximately 180,000 clones in total; roughly 86% of them show up just once. About 1.7% of the sample rests with the top ten.

The sample originates from a study of cytomegalovirus exposure and HLA in healthy donors (TCRdb year 2017). For the wider study: In an earlier analysis of roughly 590 of the donors, 250 to 350 Gb of sequence data and approximately 100 million unique TCR beta sequences from about 190 million T cells were reported. An early release covering approximately 600 HLA-typed donors comprised about 300 gigabases of sequencing data and around 85 million unique TCR sequences. Of the roughly 410 genotyped donors, less than 85% were placed in the genetic ancestry cluster associated with self-reported Caucasian donors. The aim of the study was to test whether cataloging public T cell receptors could identify signatures of past pathogen exposure. Using immunosequencing, the study profiled T cell repertoires from 640 or so subjects and related those repertoires to cytomegalovirus serostatus. A separate validation cohort of over 95 different subjects was used in addition to the 666-subject first cohort. The study combined high-throughput TCR immunosequencing, statistical association of individual TCRs with disease status, and machine learning to predict cytomegalovirus infection status. In a later analysis, previously published TCR beta repertoires from 666 donors were re-analyzed and high-resolution HLA genotyping was added so that TCR occurrence patterns could be studied. The later analysis used no new phenotypic data to find candidate immune exposures, relying instead on TCR beta sequences and their occurrence across donors. In an earlier analysis of more than 550 of the donors, high-throughput TCR beta sequencing was used to judge whether each TCR beta V gene segment behaved as functional or pseudogenic. Donor age, sex, ethnicity and CMV serostatus were collected together with the repertoire data. In a later genetic analysis, genome-wide SNP genotypes for about 65% of the roughly 700 donors were used, and that subset was treated as a discovery cohort. Every discovery cohort repertoire had been produced on one sequencing platform. HLA typing covered class I and class II loci at four-digit resolution. Typing coverage differed by locus: A, B, C, DRB1 and DQB1 were typed in about 620-640 donors, DQA1 in about 500, DPA1 in 600 to 610, and DPB1 in around 490. Because of strong linkage in the cohort, roughly five DR-DQ haplotypes were treated as single units for association and clustering. Across some 400 genotyped donors of the cohort, an average of approximately 240,000 unique TCR beta nucleotide sequences per donor were sequenced, and 15% to 20% of those sequences were non-productive. The full study reports these points: In a later genetic analysis, fewer N-insertions in productive TCRs were reported among donors in an Asian-associated ancestry cluster than the roughly 700-donor mean. When HLA alleles, especially DR and DQ, strongly co-occurred, TCR associations were difficult to assign to individual alleles. Seventeen rarely observed V segments, including chromosome 9 orphons, were excluded from the earlier analysis of a few hundred of the donors because counts were too low. HLA typing was unavailable for some donors at each locus, so association tests used only the typed subset. A group of highly shared sequence variants was considered likely to be a technical artifact of the sequencing pipeline. In a later analysis, several top co-occurrence clusters were reported to appear linked to parvovirus B19, influenza, CMV and Epstein-Barr virus. In a later analysis, TCR association rates were found to vary across HLA loci, with the most associated TCRs seen for DRB1 alleles and the fewest for HLA-C alleles. Broadly in line with IMGT annotations, most TCR beta V segments showed up in productive rearrangements about 87% or about 30% of the time in an earlier analysis of a few hundred of the donors. V-gene and J-gene trimming of TCR beta chains was associated with a missense DCLRE1C variant in a later genetic analysis, and the association was replicated in an independent cohort. A further reported finding was that TCR beta sequences accurately predicted the HLA-A and HLA-B alleles for most subjects in the first cohort. Only TCR beta chains were sequenced in this cohort, and the absence of alpha or paired-chain data limited detectable features. Cytomegalovirus status was reported to be diagnosed by the classifier with high specificity and sensitivity in both the original and validation cohorts. In a later analysis, HLA-associated TCR beta chains showed more clonal expansion and lower generation probabilities than non-associated chains that were equally common. In a later analysis, some 18,000 TCR beta sequences were associated with specific HLA alleles at a false discovery rate of 0.05. Sequencing depth was assumed to be roughly uniform across donors in the presence/absence analyses, though that assumption may not hold. Most TCR sequences were seen in very few donors, while some public TCRs were found in many individuals. The study listed 150 to 200 TCR beta chains as associated with cytomegalovirus. A few of the identified cytomegalovirus-associated TCR beta chains were confirmed in vitro to be specific for cytomegalovirus antigens. Correlated functional status among segregating V segments might reflect linkage disequilibrium, but an unknown experimental factor could not be ruled out. In a later analysis, most CMV-associated TCR beta chains were found to appear HLA-restricted, with HLA associations seemingly driven largely by CMV exposure. The authors suggested that the approach could potentially be generalized to other disease states and immunological phenotypes. The 87-base-pair reads could not distinguish some IMGT-functional V segments, including TRBV6-2 and TRBV6-3, so those segments were excluded. Immune exposure information for the cohort was limited to CMV serostatus.

The cohort comprised 710 or so healthy bone marrow donors. Cohort members were all nominally healthy when sampled, although unrecorded immune exposures were likely present. The donor tested CMV seronegative, placing the donor among the approximately 400 seronegative members of the cohort. Every donor gave a peripheral blood sample, and the peripheral blood mononuclear cells from that sample were used for TCR beta sequencing. Genomic DNA extraction from the blood cell samples was performed with the Qiagen DNeasy Blood Extraction Kit. Taken from cysteine to phenylalanine, the CDR3 has 14 residues. The DNA shown is the 42-base CDR3, in frame from base 1. Based on the germline V gene, the CDR1 and CDR2 sequences are SQVTM and ANQGSEA.

The receptor's source is a woman aged 18-29 years in good health and CMV-seronegative. Sequencing was done on a sample of PBMCs. The chain links TRBV29-1 with TRBJ1-1; possibly the D gene is TRBD1, per 6 matching bases. The CDR3 sequence is CAGVARGGNTEAFF. The sequence in DNA is TGCGCCGGGGTGGCGAGAGGGGGGAACACTGAAGCTTTCTTT. Full variable domain (CDR3 extended with the reference TRBV29-1 and TRBJ1-1 proteins): SAVISQKPSRDICQRGTSLTIQCQVDSQVTMMFWYRQQPGQSLTLIATANQGSEATYESGFVIDKFPISRPNLTFSTLTVSNMSPEDSSIYLCAGVARGGNTEAFFGQGTRLTVV.